This T cell receptor (beta chain) emerged from a study of T cell changes during pregnancy in multiple sclerosis. Clones were read by immunoSEQ multiplex PCR, and TCRdb kept only the in-frame ones, dropping some. The sample gives about 45,000 clones, 90% to 97% of which show up once; 0.89% is in the top ten. The CDR3 has 15 amino acids. The germline V gene encodes CDR1 GTSNPN and CDR2 SVGIG (reference sequence). The ends lost 2 bases at V and 7 bases at J; junction bases unmatched: 9. The sequencing here drew on peripheral blood, taken in the second trimester of pregnancy. This clonotype originated in a female donor with multiple sclerosis, enrolled in a pregnancy study. This chain joins TRBV30 and TRBJ1-5; 9 positions agree with TRBD1. The CDR3 protein is CAWSHPDRGKQPQHF. The CDR3 DNA reads as TGTGCCTGGAGTCACCCGGACAGGGGAAAACAGCCCCAGCATTTT.